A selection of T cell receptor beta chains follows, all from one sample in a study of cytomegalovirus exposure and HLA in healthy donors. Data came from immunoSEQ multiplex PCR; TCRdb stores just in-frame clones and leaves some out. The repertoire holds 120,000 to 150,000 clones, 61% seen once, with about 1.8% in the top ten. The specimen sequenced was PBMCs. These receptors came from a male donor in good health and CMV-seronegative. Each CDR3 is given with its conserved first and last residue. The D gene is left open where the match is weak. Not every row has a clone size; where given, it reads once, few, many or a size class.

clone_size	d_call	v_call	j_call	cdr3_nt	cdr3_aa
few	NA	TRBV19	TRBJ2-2	TGTGCCAGTAGAACAACAGGAACCGGGGAGCTGTTTTTT	CASRTTGTGELFF
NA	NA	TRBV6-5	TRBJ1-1	TGTGCCAGCAGTTACTCGACGGTGACAGACACGGCTTTCTTT	CASSYSTVTDTAFF
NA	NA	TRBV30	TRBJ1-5	TGTGCCTGGAGTCAGGGTTTAGAGCCCCAGCATTTT	CAWSQGLEPQHF
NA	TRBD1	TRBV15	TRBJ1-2	TGTGCCACCAGCATGCGACAGGGGGCAGATTTCTCCTATGGCTACACCTTC	CATSMRQGADFSYGYTF
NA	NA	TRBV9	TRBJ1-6	TGTGCCAGCAGCGAGACCGGGATCCCGAGTTCACCCCTCCACTTT	CASSETGIPSSPLHF
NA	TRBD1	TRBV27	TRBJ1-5	TGTGCCAGCAGTTCAACAGGGGGTTATCAGCCCCAGCATTTT	CASSSTGGYQPQHF
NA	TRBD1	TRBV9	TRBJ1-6	TGTGCCAGCAGCGCCGCGACAGGGTCTAATTCACCCCTCCACTTT	CASSAATGSNSPLHF
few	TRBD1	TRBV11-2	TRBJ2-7	TGTGCCAGCAGCCCAATTTATCGCGTACGGGGACAGACCTACGAGCAGTACTTC	CASSPIYRVRGQTYEQYF
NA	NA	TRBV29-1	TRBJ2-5	TGCAGCGTTGGCAGAAGGGGAGGAGAGACCCAGTACTTC	CSVGRRGGETQYF
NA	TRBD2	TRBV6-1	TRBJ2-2	TGTGCCAGCAGTGAAGTAGCGGGACTAGCGTCCGGGGAGCTGTTTTTT	CASSEVAGLASGELFF
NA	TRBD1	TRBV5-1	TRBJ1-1	TGCGCCAGCAGCTTTGAGGGGGCGCGGGCTTTCTTT	CASSFEGARAFF
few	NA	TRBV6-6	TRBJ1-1	TGTGCCAGCGCACTACAGGGTGGTGAAGCTTTCTTT	CASALQGGEAFF
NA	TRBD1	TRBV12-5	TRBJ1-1	TGTGCTAGTGGTTCGACAGGGAACGCTGAAGCTTTCTTT	CASGSTGNAEAFF
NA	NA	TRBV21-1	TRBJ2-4	TGTGCCAGCACCCCGACAGGGAAGGCCAAAAACATTCAGTACTTC	CASTPTGKAKNIQYF
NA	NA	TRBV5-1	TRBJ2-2	TGCGCCAGCAGCCCCCAGGGGGGTGACACCGGGGAGCTGTTTTTT	CASSPQGGDTGELFF
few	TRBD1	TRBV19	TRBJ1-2	TGTGCCAGTAGGGGGACAGCACTTAACTATGGCTACACCTTC	CASRGTALNYGYTF
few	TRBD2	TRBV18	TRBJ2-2	TGTGCCAGCTCACCACAAGGACTAGCGGTGAACACCGGGGAGCTGTTTTTT	CASSPQGLAVNTGELFF
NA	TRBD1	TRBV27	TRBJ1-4	TGTGCCAGCAGGTGGACAGGGGGAGCAACTAATGAAAAACTGTTTTTT	CASRWTGGATNEKLFF
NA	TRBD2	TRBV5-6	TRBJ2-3	TGTGCCAGCAGCCCCGGACTAGCGGGGGTCTGGGATACGCAGTATTTT	CASSPGLAGVWDTQYF
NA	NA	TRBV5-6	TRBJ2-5	TGTGCCAGCAGCCCCGCCAGAGACAACCAAGAGACCCAGTACTTC	CASSPARDNQETQYF
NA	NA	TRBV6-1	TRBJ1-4	TGTGCCAGCAGTGAGGGACTTTCAAATGAAAAACTGTTTTTT	CASSEGLSNEKLFF
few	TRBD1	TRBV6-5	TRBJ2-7	TGTGCCAGCAGGCCCAGGGGGCGGCAGGACGAGCAGTACTTC	CASRPRGRQDEQYF
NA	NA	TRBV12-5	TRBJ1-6	TGTGCTAGTGGTTTCGGGGGGCGTCCCTATAATTCACCCCTCCACTTT	CASGFGGRPYNSPLHF
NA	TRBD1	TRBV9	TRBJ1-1	TGTGCCAGCAGCCCCAGCGGGGACAGGGTACCTAGATTGAACACTGAAGCTTTCTTT	CASSPSGDRVPRLNTEAFF
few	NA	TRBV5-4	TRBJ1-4	TGTGCCAGCAGCCATGGAGGGACAACTAATGAAAAACTGTTTTTT	CASSHGGTTNEKLFF
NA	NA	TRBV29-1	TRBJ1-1	TGCAGCGCAAGAAAGACAGGCGCTGAAGCTTTCTTT	CSARKTGAEAFF
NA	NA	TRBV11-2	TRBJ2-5	TGTGCCAGCAGCTTAGCGGGGACCCAGTACTTC	CASSLAGTQYF
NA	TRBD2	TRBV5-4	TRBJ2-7	TGTGCCAGCAGCATCGGGACTAGCGGGGACTACGAGCAGTACTTC	CASSIGTSGDYEQYF
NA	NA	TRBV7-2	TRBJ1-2	TGTGCCAGCACTTTTTCCGGGACAAGCAATGGCTACACCTTC	CASTFSGTSNGYTF
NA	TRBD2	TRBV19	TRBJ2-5	TGTGCCAGTAGTACCGGACTAGCGGGGGGAACCGAAAAGACCCAGTACTTC	CASSTGLAGGTEKTQYF
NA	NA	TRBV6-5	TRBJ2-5	TGTGCCAGCCGAGTGGAGGGGCGGGAGACCCAGTACTTC	CASRVEGRETQYF
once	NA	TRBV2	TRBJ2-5	TGTGCCAGCAGTGTTGACAGACAAGAGACCCAGTACTTC	CASSVDRQETQYF
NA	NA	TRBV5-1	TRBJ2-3	TGCGCCAGCAGCTTGGGACTAACCAGAGATACGCAGTATTTT	CASSLGLTRDTQYF
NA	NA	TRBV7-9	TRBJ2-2	TGTGCCAGCAGCTTAGCGCCGGGGGAGAACACCGGGGAGCTGTTTTTT	CASSLAPGENTGELFF
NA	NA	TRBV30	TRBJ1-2	TGTGCCTGGAGTCGGACCGAGCGGAACTATGGCTACACCTTC	CAWSRTERNYGYTF
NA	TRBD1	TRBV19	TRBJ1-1	TGTGCCAGTAGTCGACAGGGTAGTAGCACTGAAGCTTTCTTT	CASSRQGSSTEAFF
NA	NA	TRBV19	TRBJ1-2	TGTGCCAATAGGGGTCAGCGAACTAACTATGGCTACACCTTC	CANRGQRTNYGYTF
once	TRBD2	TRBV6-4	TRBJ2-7	TGTGCCAGCAGGGACTCGACTAGCGGGGGCAGCTCCTACGAGCAGTACTTC	CASRDSTSGGSSYEQYF
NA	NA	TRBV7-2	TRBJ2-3	TGTGCCAGCAGCTCCTACTCAGATACGCAGTATTTT	CASSSYSDTQYF
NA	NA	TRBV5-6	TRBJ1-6	TGTGCCAGCAGCTTGGGATCCTTGGGGGCGTGGTATTCACCCCTCCACTTT	CASSLGSLGAWYSPLHF
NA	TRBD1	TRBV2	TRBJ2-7	TGTGCCCCTGGACAGGGAAGGGGCGAGCAGTACTTC	CAPGQGRGEQYF
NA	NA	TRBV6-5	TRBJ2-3	TGTGCCAGCAGTTCCACCGCGGATACGCAGTATTTT	CASSSTADTQYF
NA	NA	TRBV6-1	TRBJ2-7	TGTGCCAGCAGTGAAGGCCGGGACAAGGCAGTCTGGCAGCAGTACTTC	CASSEGRDKAVWQQYF
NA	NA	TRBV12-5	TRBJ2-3	TGTGCTAGTGGTTCCGGGGACTCCACAGATACGCAGTATTTT	CASGSGDSTDTQYF
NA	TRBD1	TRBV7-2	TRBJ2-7	TGTGCCAGCAGCCCTTCGGGACAGAACTACGAGCAGTACTTC	CASSPSGQNYEQYF
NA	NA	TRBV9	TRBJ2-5	TGTGCCAGCAGCGTAGATGGTCTAGGAGGGGAGACCCAGTACTTC	CASSVDGLGGETQYF
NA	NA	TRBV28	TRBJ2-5	TGTGCCAGCAGTTCCACATCCTTCGGGCAGTACTTC	CASSSTSFGQYF
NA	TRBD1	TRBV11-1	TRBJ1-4	TGTGCCAGCAGCCCGGGACAGGGTGCTGAAAAACTGTTTTTT	CASSPGQGAEKLFF
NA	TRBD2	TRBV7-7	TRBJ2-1	TGTGCTAGCAGCTTAGGGACTAGCTCCTACAATGAGCAGTTCTTC	CASSLGTSSYNEQFF